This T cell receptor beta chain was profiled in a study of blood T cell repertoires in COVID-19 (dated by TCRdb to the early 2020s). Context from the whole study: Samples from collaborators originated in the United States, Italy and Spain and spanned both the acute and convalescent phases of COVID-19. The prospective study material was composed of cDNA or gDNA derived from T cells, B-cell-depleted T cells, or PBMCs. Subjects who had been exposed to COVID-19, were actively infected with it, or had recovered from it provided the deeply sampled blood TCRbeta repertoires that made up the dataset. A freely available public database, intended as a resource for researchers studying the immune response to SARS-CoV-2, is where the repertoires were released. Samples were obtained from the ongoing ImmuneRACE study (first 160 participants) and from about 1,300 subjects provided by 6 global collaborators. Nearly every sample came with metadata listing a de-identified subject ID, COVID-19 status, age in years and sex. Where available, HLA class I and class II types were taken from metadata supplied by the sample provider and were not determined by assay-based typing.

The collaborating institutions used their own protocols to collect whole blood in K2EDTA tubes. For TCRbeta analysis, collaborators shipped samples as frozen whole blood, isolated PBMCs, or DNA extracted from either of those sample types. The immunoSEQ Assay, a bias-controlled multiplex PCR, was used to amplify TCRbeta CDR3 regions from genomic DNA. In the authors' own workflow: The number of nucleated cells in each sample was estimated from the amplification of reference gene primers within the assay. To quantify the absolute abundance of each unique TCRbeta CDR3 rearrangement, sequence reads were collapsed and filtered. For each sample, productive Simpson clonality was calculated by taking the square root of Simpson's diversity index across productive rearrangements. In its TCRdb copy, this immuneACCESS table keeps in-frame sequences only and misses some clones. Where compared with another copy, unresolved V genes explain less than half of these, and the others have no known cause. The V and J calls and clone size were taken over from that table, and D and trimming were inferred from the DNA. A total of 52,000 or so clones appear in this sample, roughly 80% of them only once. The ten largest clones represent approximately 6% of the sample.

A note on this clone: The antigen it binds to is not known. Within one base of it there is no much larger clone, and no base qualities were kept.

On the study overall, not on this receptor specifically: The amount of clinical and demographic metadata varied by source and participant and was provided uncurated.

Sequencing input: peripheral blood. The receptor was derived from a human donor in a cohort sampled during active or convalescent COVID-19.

The CDR3 loop reads CASSRGTGNGNTIYF. The DNA reads as follows: TGTGCCAGCAGCCGAGGGACAGGGAATGGAAACACCATATATTTT. The rearrangement joined TRBV7-9 to TRBJ1-3; TRBD1 lines up with 9 middle nucleotides. V and J are trimmed by 5 bases and 3 bases, and the gene matches miss 5 bases of the junction. From a lookup of the germline V gene (reference sequence), CDR1 and CDR2 are SEHNR and FQNEAQ. The CDR3 runs 15 amino acids, cysteine and phenylalanine included. Only the CDR3 portion is preserved as DNA: 45 bases, with reading frame beginning at the first base.